This is a list of T cell receptor beta chains from one sample in a study of OX40 agonist ivuxolimab in advanced cancers. Repertoires were generated with immunoSEQ multiplex PCR, while TCRdb's copy carries only in-frame clones and drops some. The table lists roughly 60,000 clones, around 86% of them singletons. Sequencing used CD4+ or CD8+ T cells sorted from blood, obtained in a trial of the OX40 agonist ivuxolimab. The receptors stem from an adult with an advanced solid tumor such as melanoma, head and neck, liver or kidney cancer. CDR3s include the opening cysteine and the closing phenylalanine or tryptophan. D genes are given only for firm matches. Size values are once, few and many counts, or a class for expanded clones, and some rows have none.

>TRBJ1-3|NA|TRBV6-5|NA
CASSRETSGNTIYF
TGTGCCAGCAGTCGAGAGACCTCTGGAAACACCATATATTTT
>TRBJ1-3|NA|TRBV5-1|TRBD1
CASSLNPGQASGNTIYF
TGCGCCAGCAGCCTAAACCCGGGACAGGCCTCTGGAAACACCATATATTTT
>TRBJ2-3|NA|TRBV11-3|NA
CASSLETSTDTQYF
TGTGCCAGCAGCTTAGAGACTAGCACAGATACGCAGTATTTT
>TRBJ1-2|NA|TRBV6-5|NA
CASTSPGMRYGYTF
TGTGCCAGCACCTCCCCTGGGATGCGGTATGGCTACACCTTC
>TRBJ1-4|NA|TRBV4-2|NA
CASSRSSQMWGAGEKLFF
TGTGCCAGCAGCCGGAGCAGCCAGATGTGGGGTGCCGGGGAAAAACTGTTTTTT
>TRBJ2-5|NA|TRBV7-7|TRBD2
CASSLARGLAGLETQYF
TGTGCTAGCAGCTTAGCTAGAGGCCTAGCGGGGTTAGAGACCCAGTACTTC
>TRBJ2-7|NA|TRBV19|TRBD2
CASSSRGAGGFYEQYF
TGTGCCAGTAGTTCTCGCGGAGCGGGGGGGTTCTACGAGCAGTACTTC
>TRBJ2-2|NA|TRBV6-6|NA
CASTSWAGSGELFF
TGTGCCAGCACCTCGTGGGCGGGGTCCGGGGAGCTGTTTTTT
>TRBJ2-3|NA|TRBV7-8|TRBD1
CASSKEHTGQLIENTQYF
TGTGCCAGCAGCAAAGAACATACGGGACAGCTGATTGAGAATACGCAGTATTTT
>TRBJ1-5|NA|TRBV6-6|NA
CASSYQGSNQPQHF
TGTGCCAGCAGTTATCAGGGAAGCAATCAGCCCCAGCATTTT
>TRBJ2-1|NA|TRBV6-1|NA
CASRGARNRDHEQFF
TGTGCCAGCAGGGGGGCCCGAAACAGGGACCATGAGCAGTTCTTC
>TRBJ1-5|NA|TRBV2|NA
CASNEGYQPQHF
TGTGCCAGCAACGAGGGATATCAGCCCCAGCATTTT
>TRBJ2-7|NA|TRBV6-5|NA
CASSNLGTSYEQYF
TGTGCCAGCAGTAACCTGGGGACATCCTACGAGCAGTACTTC
>TRBJ2-7|NA|TRBV27|NA
CASSLSGGWSYEQYF
TGTGCCAGCAGTTTGTCGGGCGGGTGGTCCTACGAGCAGTACTTC
>TRBJ2-7|few|TRBV10-3|TRBD2
CAITGGNEQYF
TGTGCTATAACGGGAGGCAACGAGCAGTACTTC
>TRBJ1-5|NA|TRBV6-5|NA
CASSSSGAQPQHF
TGTGCCAGCAGTTCGTCAGGGGCTCAGCCCCAGCATTTT
>TRBJ1-3|NA|TRBV15|TRBD1
CATSRTGEGNTIYF
TGTGCCACCAGCAGAACAGGGGAAGGAAACACCATATATTTT
>TRBJ2-5|once|TRBV30|NA
CAWSHPGRETQYF
TGTGCCTGGAGTCATCCAGGGCGGGAGACCCAGTACTTC
>TRBJ2-3|NA|TRBV11-3|TRBD2
CASSLGTSGGGTDTQYF
TGTGCCAGCAGCTTGGGGACTAGCGGGGGGGGCACAGATACGCAGTATTTT
>TRBJ2-7|NA|TRBV7-8|NA
CASSPSAGARSYEQYF
TGTGCCAGCAGCCCCTCGGCCGGGGCGAGGTCCTACGAGCAGTACTTC
>TRBJ2-5|NA|TRBV5-1|NA
CASSLVSRETQYF
TGCGCCAGCAGCTTGGTTAGCAGAGAGACCCAGTACTTC
>TRBJ2-1|few|TRBV28|TRBD2
CASNTPTSGGANEQFF
TGTGCCAGCAATACCCCGACTAGCGGGGGGGCCAATGAGCAGTTCTTC
>TRBJ1-3|NA|TRBV7-9|NA
CASSLDRSSGNTIYF
TGTGCCAGCAGCTTAGACCGTAGCTCTGGAAACACCATATATTTT
>TRBJ2-4|NA|TRBV7-9|TRBD2
CASSPSGLAGYLAKNIQYF
TGTGCCAGCAGCCCATCGGGACTAGCGGGGTACCTAGCCAAAAACATTCAGTACTTC
>TRBJ2-3|few|TRBV11-3|TRBD2
CASSHGLASTDTQYF
TGTGCCAGCAGCCACGGACTAGCTAGCACAGATACGCAGTATTTT
>TRBJ2-1|NA|TRBV11-3|TRBD1
CASSGGTDTMKEQFF
TGTGCCAGCAGCGGTGGGACAGACACAATGAAAGAGCAGTTCTTC
>TRBJ2-3|NA|TRBV18|TRBD1
CASSSTGQGTDTQYF
TGTGCCAGCTCTTCAACGGGACAGGGGACAGATACGCAGTATTTT
>TRBJ2-3|NA|TRBV28|NA
CASSSPLTDTQYF
TGTGCCAGCAGTTCACCGCTCACAGATACGCAGTATTTT